This T cell receptor (beta chain) was profiled in a study of spatial heterogeneity in lung cancer. The table lists this clonotype with many counts. No antigen is known for it. Time point in this sample: sample taken at primary tumor resection. Sequencing of whole RNA from tumor, nontumor lung or frozen PBMC involved no sorting. CDR3 length: 12 amino acids. V lost 11 bases to trimming and J lost 4 bases, with 14 bases between them. From the 5' RACE reads, TCRdb called clonotypes with MiXCR, one entry per CDR3 protein. The sample shows under 100,000 distinct CDR3 sequences, approximately 8.5% of them seen only once. Study findings and constraints: Blood contained ubiquitous expanded tumor TCRs more at resection than at follow-up.

This clonotype was sampled from a male donor with early-stage non-small cell lung cancer. This chain connects TRBV12-3 or TRBV12-4 to TRBJ1-1, with D maybe TRBD1 (6 bases). The specimen was PBMCs, collected at surgery. CDR3 DNA: TGTGCCCTAACGAGGGGGACCACTGAAGCTTTCTTT. Translation gives CALTRGTTEAFF.